This T cell receptor (beta chain) was obtained from a study of Graves' ophthalmopathy and Graves' hyperthyroidism. Points from the study as a whole: Sensitivity of approximately 90% and specificity of roughly 80% were achieved when a 13-signature model separated ophthalmopathy from stable hyperthyroidism.

This CDR3 is 13 amino acids long. V was clipped by 5 bases and J by 7 bases, with 15 bases between them. Per the germline V gene, CDR1 is SGHTA and CDR2 is FQGNSA. Amplification from RNA transcripts yielded the TCR beta CDR3 regions. HTBI primers primed a first-round RT-PCR, and a second-round multiplex PCR followed. TCRdb analysed the multiplex PCR reads with MiXCR anew, one entry per CDR3 protein. The table includes hundreds of thousands of distinct CDR3 sequences, around 40% detected once. About this clonotype itself: No antigen is known for it.

Moderately to severely active ophthalmopathy under 3 months, CAS at least 3, NOSPECS at least 4. The diagnostic workup employed clinical symptoms, serum thyroxine, TRAb, thyroid ultrasound and orbital computed tomography. This clonotype originated in an adult man with Graves' ophthalmopathy. The V gene is TRBV7-2, the J gene TRBJ2-7; tentatively, D is TRBD2 (6 bases). Sequences were obtained from peripheral blood. The CDR3, as DNA: TGTGCCAGCAGCCCTAGCGTCGGGAATGAGCAGTACTTC. Residues: CASSPSVGNEQYF. Combining the CDR3 with reference TRBV7-2 and TRBJ2-7 gives the whole variable domain GAGVSQSPSNKVTEKGKDVELRCDPISGHTALYWYRQSLGQGLEFLIYFQGNSAPDKSGLPSDRFSAERTGGSVSTLTIQRTQQEDSAVYLCASSPSVGNEQYFGPGTRLTVT.